This TCR beta chain comes out of a study of T cells expressing NK-cell markers. Overall study context: All TCR beta repertoires analysed originated from sorted CD3+CD56+NKG2C+, CD3+CD56+NKG2C- and CD3+CD56-NKG2C+ T cells. Study-wide points: Roughly six donors showed dominant NKG2C+ clonotypes comprising about 1.0-7.5% of their CD8+ T cells. Whether expanded NKG2C-expressing T cell clones recognize HCMV is unknown.

5'RACE template switching with UMIs produced the TCR beta cDNA. TCRdb reprocessed the 5' RACE reads, with one entry per CDR3 protein and no DNA. The sample has 150,000 or so distinct CDR3 sequences. Per the germline V gene, CDR1 is SNHLY and CDR2 is FYNNEI. CDR3 size: 14 residues. On this clonotype: As yet, its antigen is unknown.

Material: blood T cells: a sorted CD56 or NKG2C T cell subset, CD4+ or CD8+ T cells, or bulk PBMC T cells (not recorded which). The V gene is TRBV2, the J gene TRBJ2-7; with no DNA, the TCRdb D assignment of TRBD2 cannot be verified. The sequence was obtained from a woman aged 45-60 years in good health. The CDR3 reads CASRASGESYEQYF.